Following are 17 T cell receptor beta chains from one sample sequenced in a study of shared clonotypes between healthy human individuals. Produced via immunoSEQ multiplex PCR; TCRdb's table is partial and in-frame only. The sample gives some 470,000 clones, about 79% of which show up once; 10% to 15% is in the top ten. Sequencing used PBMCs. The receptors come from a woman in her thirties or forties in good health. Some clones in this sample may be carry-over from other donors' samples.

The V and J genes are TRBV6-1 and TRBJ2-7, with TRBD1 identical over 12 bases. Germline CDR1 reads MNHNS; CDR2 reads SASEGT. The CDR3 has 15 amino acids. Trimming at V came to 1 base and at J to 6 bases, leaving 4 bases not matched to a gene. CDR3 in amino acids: CASSEVGTGGGEQYF. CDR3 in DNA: TGTGCCAGCAGTGAAGTGGGGACAGGGGGCGGCGAGCAGTACTTC.

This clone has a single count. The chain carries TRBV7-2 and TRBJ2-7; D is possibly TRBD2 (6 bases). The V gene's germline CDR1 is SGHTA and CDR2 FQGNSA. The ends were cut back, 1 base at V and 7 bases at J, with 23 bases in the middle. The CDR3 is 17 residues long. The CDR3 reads CASSLGYRAGPGGEQYF. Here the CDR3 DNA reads TGTGCCAGCAGCTTAGGTTATCGGGCAGGCCCTGGGGGGGAGCAGTACTTC.

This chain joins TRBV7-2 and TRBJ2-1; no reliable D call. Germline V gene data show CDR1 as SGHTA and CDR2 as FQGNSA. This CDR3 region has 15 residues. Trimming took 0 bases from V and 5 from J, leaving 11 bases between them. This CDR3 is CASSLAGFQNNEQFF. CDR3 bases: TGTGCCAGCAGCTTAGCGGGGTTTCAGAACAATGAGCAGTTCTTC.

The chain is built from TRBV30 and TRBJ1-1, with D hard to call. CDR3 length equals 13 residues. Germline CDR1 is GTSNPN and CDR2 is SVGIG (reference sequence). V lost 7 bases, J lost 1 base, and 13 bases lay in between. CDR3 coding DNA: TGTGCCTACCGGCAAGGGCCGAACACTGAAGCTTTCTTT. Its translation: CAYRQGPNTEAFF. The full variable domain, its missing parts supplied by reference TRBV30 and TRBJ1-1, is SQTIHQWPATLVQPVGSPLSLECTVEGTSNPNLYWYRQAAGRGLQLLFYSVGIGQISSEVPQNLSASRPQDRQFILSSKKLLLSDSGFYLCAYRQGPNTEAFFGQGTRLTVV.

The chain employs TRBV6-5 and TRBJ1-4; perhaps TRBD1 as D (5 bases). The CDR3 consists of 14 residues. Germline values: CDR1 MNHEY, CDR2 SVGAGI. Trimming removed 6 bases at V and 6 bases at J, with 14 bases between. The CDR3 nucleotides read TGTGCCAGCAGCAACGGGGGGGGTTATGAAAAACTGTTTTTT. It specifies CASSNGGGYEKLFF.

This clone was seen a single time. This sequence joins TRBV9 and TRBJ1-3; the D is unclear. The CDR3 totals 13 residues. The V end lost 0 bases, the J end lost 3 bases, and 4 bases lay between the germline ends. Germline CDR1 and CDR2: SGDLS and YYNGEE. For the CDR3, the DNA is TGTGCCAGCAGCGTAGACGGTGGAAACACCATATATTTT. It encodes CASSVDGGNTIYF.

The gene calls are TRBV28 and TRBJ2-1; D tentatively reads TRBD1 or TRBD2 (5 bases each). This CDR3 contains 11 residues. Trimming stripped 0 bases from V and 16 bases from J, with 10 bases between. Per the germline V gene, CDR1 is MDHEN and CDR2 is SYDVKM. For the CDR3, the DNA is TGTGCCAGCAGTTTATGGGACCGGGGCTTCTTC. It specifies CASSLWDRGFF. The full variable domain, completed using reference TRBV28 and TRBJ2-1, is DVKVTQSSRYLVKRTGEKVFLECVQDMDHENMFWYRQDPGLGLRLIYFSYDVKMKEKGDIPEGYSVSREKKERFSLILESASTNQTSMYLCASSLWDRGFFGPGTRLTVL.

As DNA, the CDR3 is TGCAGCGTTGTAATAAACTCCCCCACAGATACGCAGTATTTT. Translation gives CSVVINSPTDTQYF. The V call is TRBV29-1, the J call TRBJ2-3; D remains ambiguous. The germline CDR1 and CDR2 sequences are SQVTM and ANQGSEA. V was clipped by 4 bases and J by 2 bases, with 13 bases between them. This CDR3 is 14 amino acids long.

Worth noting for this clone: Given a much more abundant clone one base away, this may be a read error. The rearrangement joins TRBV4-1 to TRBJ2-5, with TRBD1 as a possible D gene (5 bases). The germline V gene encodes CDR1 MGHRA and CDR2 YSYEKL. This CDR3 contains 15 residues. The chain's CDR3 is CASSQLDILQKTQYF. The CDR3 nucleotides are TGCGCCAGCAGCCAACTGGACATACTCCAAAAGACCCAGTACTTC.

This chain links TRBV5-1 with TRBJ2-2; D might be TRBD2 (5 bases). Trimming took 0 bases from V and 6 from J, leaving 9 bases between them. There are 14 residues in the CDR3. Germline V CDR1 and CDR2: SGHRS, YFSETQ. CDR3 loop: CASSLVRDPGELFF. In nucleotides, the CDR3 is TGCGCCAGCAGCTTGGTACGGGATCCCGGGGAGCTGTTTTTT.

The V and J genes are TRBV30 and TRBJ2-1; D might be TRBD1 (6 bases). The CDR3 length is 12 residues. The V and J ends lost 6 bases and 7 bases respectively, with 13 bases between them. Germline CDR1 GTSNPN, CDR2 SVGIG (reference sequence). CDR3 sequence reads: CACLLQGNEQFF. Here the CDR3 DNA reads TGTGCCTGCCTGCTCCAGGGGAATGAGCAGTTCTTC. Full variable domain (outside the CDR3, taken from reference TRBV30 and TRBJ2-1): SQTIHQWPATLVQPVGSPLSLECTVEGTSNPNLYWYRQAAGRGLQLLFYSVGIGQISSEVPQNLSASRPQDRQFILSSKKLLLSDSGFYLCACLLQGNEQFFGPGTRLTVL.

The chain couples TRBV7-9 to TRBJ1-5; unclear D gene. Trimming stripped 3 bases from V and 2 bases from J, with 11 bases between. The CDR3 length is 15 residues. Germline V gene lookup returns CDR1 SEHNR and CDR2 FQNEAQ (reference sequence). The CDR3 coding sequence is TGTGCCAGCAGCTTTGGCCCGCGGGGCAATCAGCCCCAGCATTTT. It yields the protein CASSFGPRGNQPQHF.

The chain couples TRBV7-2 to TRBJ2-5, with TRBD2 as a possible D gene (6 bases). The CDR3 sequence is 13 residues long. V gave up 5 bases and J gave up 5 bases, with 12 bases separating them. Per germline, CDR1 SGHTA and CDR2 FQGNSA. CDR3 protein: CASSPGLRETQYF. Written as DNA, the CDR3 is TGTGCCAGCAGCCCCGGACTACGGGAGACCCAGTACTTC. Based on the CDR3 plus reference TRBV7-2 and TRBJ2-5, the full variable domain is GAGVSQSPSNKVTEKGKDVELRCDPISGHTALYWYRQSLGQGLEFLIYFQGNSAPDKSGLPSDRFSAERTGGSVSTLTIQRTQQEDSAVYLCASSPGLRETQYFGPGTRLLVL.

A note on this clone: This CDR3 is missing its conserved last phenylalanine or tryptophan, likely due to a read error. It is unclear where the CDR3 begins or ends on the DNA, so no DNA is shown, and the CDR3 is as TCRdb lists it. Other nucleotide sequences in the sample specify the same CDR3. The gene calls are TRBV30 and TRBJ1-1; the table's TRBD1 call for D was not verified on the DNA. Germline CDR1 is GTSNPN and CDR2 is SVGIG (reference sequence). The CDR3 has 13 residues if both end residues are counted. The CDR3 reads CARNAQGASEAFS.

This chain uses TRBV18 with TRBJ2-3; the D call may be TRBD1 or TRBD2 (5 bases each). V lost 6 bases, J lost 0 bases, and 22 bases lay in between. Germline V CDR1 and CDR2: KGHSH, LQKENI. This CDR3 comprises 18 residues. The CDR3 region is CASSESRDLWGSTDTQYF. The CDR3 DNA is TGTGCCAGCTCGGAAAGCCGGGACCTTTGGGGAAGCACAGATACGCAGTATTTT. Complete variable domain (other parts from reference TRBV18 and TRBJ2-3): NAGVMQNPRHLVRRRGQEARLRCSPMKGHSHVYWYRQLPEEGLKFMVYLQKENIIDESGMPKERFSAEFPKEGPSILRIQQVVRGDSAAYFCASSESRDLWGSTDTQYFGPGTRLTVL.

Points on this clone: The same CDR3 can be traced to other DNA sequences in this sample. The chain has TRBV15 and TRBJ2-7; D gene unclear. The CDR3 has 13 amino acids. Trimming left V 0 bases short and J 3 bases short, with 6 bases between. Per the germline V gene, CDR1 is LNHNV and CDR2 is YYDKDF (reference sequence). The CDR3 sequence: CATSRDRGYEQYF. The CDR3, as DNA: TGTGCCACCAGCAGAGATCGCGGCTACGAGCAGTACTTC.

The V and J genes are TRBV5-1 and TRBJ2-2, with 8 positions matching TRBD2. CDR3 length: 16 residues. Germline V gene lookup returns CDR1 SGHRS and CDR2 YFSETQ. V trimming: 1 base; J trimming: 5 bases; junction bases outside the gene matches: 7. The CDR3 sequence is CASSLSTGGRTGELFF. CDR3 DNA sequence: TGCGCCAGCAGCTTGTCGACGGGAGGGCGGACCGGGGAGCTGTTTTTT.